This entry describes one T cell receptor beta chain. These data are taken from a study of T-cell reconstitution after alpha-beta-depleted transplantation in children. Preparation of the TCRbeta library involved a method that used unique molecular identifiers. TCRdb re-analysed the PCR reads in MiXCR, keeping a single row per CDR3 protein. The table has about 400,000 distinct CDR3 sequences, 13% seen once. The CDR3 loop spans 15 amino acids. CDR1 ENHRY and CDR2 SYGVKD come from the germline V gene. The V end lost 4 bases, the J end lost 1 base, and 13 bases lay between the germline ends. This chain uses TRBV10-3 with TRBJ2-5, with a weak D call TRBD2 (6 bases). The sequence derives from a human donor who donated a stem cell graft to a child with Fanconi anemia. The specimen comprised PBMCs, sampled from the stem cell graft. This CDR3 reads CAISVGGDPQETQYF. CDR3 bases: TGTGCCATCAGTGTAGGAGGGGACCCCCAAGAGACCCAGTACTTC.